This T cell receptor (beta chain) stems from a study of CD8 T cells in ankylosing spondylitis. This clonotype was detected many times. Its target is unknown. Germline V lookup: CDR1 SGDLS, CDR2 YYNGEE. Between the trimmed V and J ends, which lost 1 base and 10 bases, there was a span of 20 bases. The CDR3 sequence is 16 residues long. Findings of the study overall: Disease-linked clones bore a CD8+ phenotype and were relatively rare in peripheral blood. The authors reported significant enrichment of disease-linked clones in matched ankylosing spondylitis synovial fluid. What appeared characteristic of ankylosing spondylitis blood was a TCR beta motif of fewer than ten highly homologous variants.

Making the TCR beta libraries involved quantitative 5'-RACE with molecular barcodes. TCRdb re-derived calls from the 5' RACE reads in MiXCR, one entry per CDR3 protein. Of more than 600,000 distinct CDR3 sequences detected, around 17% appear once; the ten largest clones hold about a fifth. V usage is TRBV9 and J usage is TRBJ2-2, with a weak D call TRBD2 (5 bases). This clonotype originated in a male donor with ankylosing spondylitis. The sample consisted of blood, either unsorted or a sorted T cell fraction (not recorded which). The CDR3 nucleotides are TGTGCCAGCAGCGTAAAGCGCGGGTCGGTTGTAGAGGAGCTGTTTTTT. This codes for CASSVKRGSVVEELFF.